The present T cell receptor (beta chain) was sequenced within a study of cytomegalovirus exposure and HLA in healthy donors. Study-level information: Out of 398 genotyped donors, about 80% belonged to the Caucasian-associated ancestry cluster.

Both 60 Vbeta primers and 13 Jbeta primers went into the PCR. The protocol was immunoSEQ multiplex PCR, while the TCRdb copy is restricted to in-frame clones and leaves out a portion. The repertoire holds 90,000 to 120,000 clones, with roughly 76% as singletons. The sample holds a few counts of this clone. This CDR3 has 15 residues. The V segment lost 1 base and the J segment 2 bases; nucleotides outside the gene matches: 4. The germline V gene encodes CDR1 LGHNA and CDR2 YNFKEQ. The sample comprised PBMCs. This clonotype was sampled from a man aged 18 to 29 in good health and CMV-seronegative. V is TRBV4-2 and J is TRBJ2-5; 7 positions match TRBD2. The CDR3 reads CASSQGTSFQETQYF. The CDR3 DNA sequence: TGTGCCAGCAGCCAAGGGACTAGTTTTCAAGAGACCCAGTACTTC.